The clone carrying this T cell receptor (beta chain) was counted once. What it binds is unknown. This record belongs to a study of shared clonotypes between healthy human individuals. Sequencing was performed with immunoSEQ multiplex PCR; in TCRdb, only in-frame clones are kept and a portion is missing. The repertoire includes roughly 2,000,000 clones, about 95% of them detected once, and 1% to 1.5% sits in the top ten. Positive CCR7 selection of CD45RO-negative cells yielded the naive CD8 cells, and terminally differentiated effector memory CD45RA+ cells were excluded. The length of the CDR3 is 15 residues. Trimming took 0 bases from V and 5 from J, leaving 9 bases between them. From germline, CDR1 is SGHKS and CDR2 YYEKEE (reference sequence). Study results and caveats: Around 5% of naive CD4 clonotypes were common to a few donors.

The chain combines TRBV5-5 with TRBJ1-6, with D hard to call. The sample taken for sequencing was naive CD8+ T cells sorted from blood. The origin of this receptor is a young man in good health. The chain's CDR3 is CASSLVYGDNSPLHF. The CDR3 DNA reads as TGTGCCAGCAGCTTGGTTTATGGGGATAATTCACCCCTCCACTTT.